This T cell receptor delta chain was identified during a study of gamma-delta chains in newborns, infants, children. TCRdb reanalyzed the reads using CATT. Of about 6,400 delta-chain clones listed, over 2.5% are singletons. CDR3 size: 22 residues. Germline V gene lookup returns CDR1 GEAIGNYY and CDR2 EKD. A few counts support this clone. At one boundary the junction diverges from the germline segment, which might be a read error. Within the sample, other DNA sequences also encode this same CDR3. This TCR was recovered from a child who was a newborn, infant or young child, either healthy, febrile or measles-vaccinated (not recorded which). V is TRDV2 and J is TRDJ3; 9 positions match TRDD3. What was sequenced was blood. The CDR3 loop is CACDTEGDWGTRSSWDTRQMFF. Here the CDR3 DNA reads TGTGCCTGCGACACCGAGGGAGACTGGGGGACCAGAAGCTCCTGGGACACCCGACAGATGTTTTTC.